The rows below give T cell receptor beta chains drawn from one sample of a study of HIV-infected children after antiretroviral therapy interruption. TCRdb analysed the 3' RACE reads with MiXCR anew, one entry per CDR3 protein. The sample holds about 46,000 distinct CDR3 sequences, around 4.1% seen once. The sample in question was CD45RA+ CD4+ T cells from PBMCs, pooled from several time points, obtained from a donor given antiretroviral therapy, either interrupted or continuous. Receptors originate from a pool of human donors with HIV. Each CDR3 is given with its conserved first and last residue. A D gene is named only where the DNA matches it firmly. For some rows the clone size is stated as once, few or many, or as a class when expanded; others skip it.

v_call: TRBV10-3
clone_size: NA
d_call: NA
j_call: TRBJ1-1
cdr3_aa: CAISEHPQNTEAFF
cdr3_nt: TGTGCCATCAGTGAACATCCCCAGAACACTGAAGCTTTCTTT

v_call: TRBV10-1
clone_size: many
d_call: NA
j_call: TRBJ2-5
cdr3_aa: CASSDGGLEETQYF
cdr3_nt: TGCGCCAGCAGTGACGGGGGGCTGGAAGAGACCCAGTACTTC

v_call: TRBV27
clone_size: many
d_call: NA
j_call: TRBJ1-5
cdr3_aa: CASSEDSDPFNQPQHF
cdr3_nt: TGTGCCAGCAGTGAGGATAGTGACCCCTTCAATCAGCCCCAGCATTTT

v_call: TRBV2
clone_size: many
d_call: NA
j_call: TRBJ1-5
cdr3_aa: CASSDDSNQPQHF
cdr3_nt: TGTGCCAGCAGTGACGACAGCAATCAGCCCCAGCATTTT

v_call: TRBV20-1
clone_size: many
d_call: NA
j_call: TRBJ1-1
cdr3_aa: CSARKDTEAFF
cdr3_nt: TGCAGTGCTAGAAAGGACACTGAAGCTTTCTTT

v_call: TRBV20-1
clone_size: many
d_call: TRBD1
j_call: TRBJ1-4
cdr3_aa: CSARDRGETNEKLFF
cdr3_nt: TGCAGTGCTCGGGACAGGGGAGAGACTAATGAAAAACTGTTTTTT

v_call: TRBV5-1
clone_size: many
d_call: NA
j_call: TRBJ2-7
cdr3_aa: CASSPPSGRNLYEQYF
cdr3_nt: TGCGCCAGCAGCCCTCCCTCCGGCAGGAACCTTTACGAGCAGTACTTC

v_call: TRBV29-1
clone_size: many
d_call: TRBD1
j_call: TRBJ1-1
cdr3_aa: CSAGQGHMNTEAFF
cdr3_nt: TGCAGCGCCGGACAGGGGCACATGAACACTGAAGCTTTCTTT

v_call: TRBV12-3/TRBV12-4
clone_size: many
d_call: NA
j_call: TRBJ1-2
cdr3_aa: CASSVELYGYTF
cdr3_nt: TGTGCCAGCAGCGTAGAGCTCTATGGCTACACCTTC

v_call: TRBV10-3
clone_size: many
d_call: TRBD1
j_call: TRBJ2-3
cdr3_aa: CAISLTGLGDTQYF
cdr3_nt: TGTGCCATCTCCCTGACAGGGCTTGGAGATACGCAGTATTTT

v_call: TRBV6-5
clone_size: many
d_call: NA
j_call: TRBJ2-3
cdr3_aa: CASSYSPRADTQYF
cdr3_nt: TGTGCCAGCAGTTACTCTCCTAGGGCAGATACGCAGTATTTT

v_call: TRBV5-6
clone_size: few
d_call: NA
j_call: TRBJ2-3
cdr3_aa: CASSFSGPTDTQYF
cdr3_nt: TGTGCCAGCAGCTTTAGCGGTCCCACAGATACGCAGTATTTT

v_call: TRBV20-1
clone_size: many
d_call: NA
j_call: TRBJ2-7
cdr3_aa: CSATGTLYEQYF
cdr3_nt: TGCAGTGCTACCGGGACTCTATACGAGCAGTACTTC

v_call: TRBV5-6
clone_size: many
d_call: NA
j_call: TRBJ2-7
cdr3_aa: CASSSGPGREQYF
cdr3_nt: TGTGCCAGCAGCTCGGGCCCCGGAAGGGAGCAGTACTTC

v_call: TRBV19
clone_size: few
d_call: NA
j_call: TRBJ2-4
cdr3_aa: CASSTTGSNIQYF
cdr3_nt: TGTGCCAGTAGTACCACAGGGTCGAACATTCAGTACTTC

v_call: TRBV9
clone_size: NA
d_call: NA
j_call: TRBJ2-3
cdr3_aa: CASNPGGLSYTDTQYF
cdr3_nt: TGTGCCAGCAACCCCGGAGGACTGTCCTACACAGATACGCAGTATTTT

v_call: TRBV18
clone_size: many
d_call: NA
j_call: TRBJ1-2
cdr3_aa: CASSPAQGPDYGYTF
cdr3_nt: TGTGCCAGCTCACCAGCGCAGGGCCCCGACTATGGCTACACCTTC

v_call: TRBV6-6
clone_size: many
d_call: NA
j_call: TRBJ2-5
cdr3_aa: CASKNVGSGETQYF
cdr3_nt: TGTGCCAGCAAAAACGTGGGGAGTGGAGAGACCCAGTACTTC

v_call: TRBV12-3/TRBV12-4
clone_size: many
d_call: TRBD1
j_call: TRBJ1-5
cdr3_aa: CASRERGPGSNQPQHF
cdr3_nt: TGTGCCAGCAGAGAAAGGGGGCCTGGGAGCAATCAGCCCCAGCATTTT

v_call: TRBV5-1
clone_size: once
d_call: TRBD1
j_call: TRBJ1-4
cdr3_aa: CASRLRQGIGEKLFF
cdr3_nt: TGCGCCAGCAGGTTGCGACAGGGGATCGGTGAAAAACTGTTTTTT

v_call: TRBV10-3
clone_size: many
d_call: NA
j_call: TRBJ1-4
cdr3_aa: CAISEGTEANEKLFF
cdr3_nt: TGTGCCATCAGTGAGGGGACGGAGGCTAATGAAAAACTGTTTTTT

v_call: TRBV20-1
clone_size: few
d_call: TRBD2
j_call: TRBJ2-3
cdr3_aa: CSANAARGATSTDTQYF
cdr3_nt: TGCAGTGCTAACGCCGCGCGGGGGGCTACTAGCACAGATACGCAGTATTTT

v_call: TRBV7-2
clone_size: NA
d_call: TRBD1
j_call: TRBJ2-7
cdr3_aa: CASSLGGTGQGHEQYF
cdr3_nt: TGTGCCAGCAGCTTAGGAGGGACGGGACAGGGCCACGAGCAGTACTTC

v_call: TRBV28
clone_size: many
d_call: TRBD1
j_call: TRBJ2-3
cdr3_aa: CASSPGGSGLTEDTQYF
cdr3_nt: TGTGCCAGCAGTCCAGGGGGCTCCGGGCTAACGGAAGATACGCAGTATTTT

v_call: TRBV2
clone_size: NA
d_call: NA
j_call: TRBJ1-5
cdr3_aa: CASSGSENQPQHF
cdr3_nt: TGTGCCAGCAGTGGTTCAGAAAATCAGCCCCAGCATTTT

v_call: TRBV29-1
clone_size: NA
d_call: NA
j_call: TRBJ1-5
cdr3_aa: CSAGWGINQPQHF
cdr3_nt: TGCAGCGCGGGCTGGGGCATTAATCAGCCCCAGCATTTT

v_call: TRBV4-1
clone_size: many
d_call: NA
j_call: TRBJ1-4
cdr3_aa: CASSQGLAGREKLFF
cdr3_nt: TGCGCCAGCAGCCAGGGACTGGCCGGTAGGGAAAAACTGTTTTTT

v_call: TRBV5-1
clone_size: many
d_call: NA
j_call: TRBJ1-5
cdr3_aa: CASSLGVGEGPQHF
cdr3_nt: TGCGCCAGCAGCTTGGGCGTGGGGGAAGGGCCCCAGCATTTT

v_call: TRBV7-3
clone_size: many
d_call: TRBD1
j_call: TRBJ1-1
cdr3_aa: CASSFDRDRTRTLLICWDAF
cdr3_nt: TGTGCCAGCAGCTTCGACAGGGATCGGACGAGGACCTTATTGATATGTTGGGACGCCTTT

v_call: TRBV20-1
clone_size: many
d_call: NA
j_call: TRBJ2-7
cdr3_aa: CSAVQGTLDEQYF
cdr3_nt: TGCAGTGCTGTGCAGGGAACTCTCGACGAGCAGTACTTC

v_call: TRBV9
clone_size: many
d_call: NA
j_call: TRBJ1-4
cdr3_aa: CASSLYPDPGREKLFF
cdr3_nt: TGTGCCAGCAGCTTATACCCGGACCCAGGACGTGAAAAACTGTTTTTT

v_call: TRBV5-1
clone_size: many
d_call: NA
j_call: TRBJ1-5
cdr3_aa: CASSLQAGQPQHF
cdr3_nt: TGCGCCAGCAGCTTACAGGCTGGGCAGCCCCAGCATTTT

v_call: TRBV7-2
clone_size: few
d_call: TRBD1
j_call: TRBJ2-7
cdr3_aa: CATKAREGAAYEQYF
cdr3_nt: TGTGCCACCAAGGCTCGTGAGGGGGCAGCCTACGAGCAGTACTTC